The clone carrying this T cell receptor (beta chain) has only one observation. This record comes from a study of blood T cell repertoires in COVID-19. Study-wide background: In each case, the material was cDNA or gDNA derived from T cells, B-cell-depleted T cells, or PBMCs.

V was clipped by 5 bases and J by 4 bases; unmatched bases: 18. CDR3 length: 18 residues. Germline CDR1 is MDHEN and CDR2 is SYDVKM. Repertoires were generated with immunoSEQ multiplex PCR, while TCRdb's copy carries only in-frame clones and drops some. In the table there are about 260,000 clones, approximately 89% of which are singletons. Within the 2 weeks before study entry, each person in the exposed group met a COVID-19 case. This receptor was taken from a woman in her 40s who had been exposed to COVID-19. J is TRBJ2-5 and V is TRBV28, with 8 bases aligning to TRBD2. The sequenced sample consisted of PBMCs or T cells enriched from blood (not recorded which). The CDR3 is CASSPSGLAGRGGETQYF. In DNA form, the CDR3 reads TGTGCCAGCAGTCCCTCGGGCCTAGCGGGTCGGGGGGGAGAGACCCAGTACTTC.